Here is one TCR beta chain with its context. No antigen is known for it. About 0.5 to 1 ug RNA was reverse transcribed with random hexamers. Amplification of TCR beta CDR3 was carried out by immunoSEQ multiplex PCR, which covered 54 Vbeta and 13 Jbeta segments. TCRdb analysed the immunoSEQ multiplex PCR reads with MiXCR anew, one entry per CDR3 protein. The sample has approximately 140,000 distinct CDR3 sequences, 94% seen once. Blood CD8+ and CD4+ T cells underwent high-throughput TCR beta sequencing. TEMRA cells were enriched by FACS, and CD4+ and CD8+ T cells were negatively isolated. These data come from a study of CD8 T cells in Susac syndrome. Study observations and caveats: The TCR sequencing and HLA analysis in the study involved a relatively small number of individuals, as the study acknowledged.

The TCR was taken from a human donor in good health. Sequenced input: CD8+ T cells from PBMCs.

The CDR3 protein is CATSRGHLDNEQFF. The CDR3 DNA follows: TGTGCCACCAGCAGAGGCCACCTCGACAATGAGCAGTTCTTC. This chain joins TRBV15 and TRBJ2-1; D is uncertain. The V end was cut by 1 base, the J end by 5 bases, with 9 bases between. The CDR3 contains 14 residues. Germline values: CDR1 LNHNV, CDR2 YYDKDF (reference sequence).